These 30 T cell receptor beta chains were sequenced from one sample in a study of T cells in Graves' hyperthyroidism and ophthalmopathy. The TCR beta CDR3 regions underwent amplification using RNA transcripts as the source. First-round RT-PCR targeting the TCR CDR3 was performed with the HTBI primer set. MiXCR, run by TCRdb on the multiplex PCR reads, gives a single entry per CDR3 protein. The repertoire holds 700,000 to 850,000 distinct CDR3 sequences, with roughly a third as singletons. The specimen was blood. These receptors were collected from a woman aged 35 to 49 with Graves' hyperthyroidism.

This clonotype occurred a few times. The V gene is TRBV15, the J gene TRBJ1-6; D ambiguous. CDR1 is LNHNV and CDR2 is YYDKDF in the germline V gene (reference sequence). The CDR3 contains 14 residues. The V and J ends lost 3 bases and 0 bases respectively, with 3 bases between them. CDR3 sequence reads: CATSSGSYNSPLHF. DNA for the CDR3: TGTGCCACCAGCAGCGGCTCCTATAATTCACCCCTCCACTTT.

The chain couples TRBV6-5 to TRBJ2-2; D possibly corresponds to TRBD1 (6 bases). V lost 2 bases to trimming and J lost 2 bases, with 9 bases between them. The germline V gene has CDR1 MNHEY and CDR2 SVGAGI. CDR3 length: 15 amino acids. The CDR3 region is CASSYVDSNTGELFF. CDR3 DNA: TGTGCCAGCAGTTACGTGGACAGTAACACCGGGGAGCTGTTTTTT.

Regarding this clonotype: At one of its ends the junction is not consistent with the germline gene, which may arise from a read error. V usage is TRBV6-1 and J usage is TRBJ2-2, with D maybe TRBD2 (5 bases). Germline V gene lookup returns CDR1 MNHNS and CDR2 SASEGT. This CDR3 has 13 residues. As DNA, the CDR3 is TGTGCCAGCAGGCCTCCGAGCACCGGGGAGCTGGTTTTT. This encodes CASRPPSTGELVF.

A word on this clonotype: A much larger clone differs by one base, so this may be a read error. The chain recombines TRBV7-2 with TRBJ2-2; no clear D. The CDR3 covers 12 residues. V lost 5 bases and J lost 6, with 7 bases in between. Germline loops: CDR1 SGHTA, CDR2 FQGNSA. For the CDR3, the DNA is TGTACCAGCAGCCCTTCCTCCGGGGAGCTGTTTTTT. It encodes CTSSPSSGELFF.

The rearrangement links TRBV6-1 to TRBJ1-1, with D hard to call. Trimming cost V 1 base and J 0 bases, with 6 bases left between them. Per the germline V gene, CDR1 is MNHNS and CDR2 is SASEGT. The CDR3 spans 14 residues. CDR3 residues: CASSEVGMNTEAFF. DNA for the CDR3: TGTGCCAGCAGTGAAGTCGGTATGAACACTGAAGCTTTCTTT.

The CDR3 here is CASSNGRGYEQYF. DNA of the CDR3: TGTGCCAGCAGCAACGGGAGGGGGTACGAGCAGTACTTC. This chain joins TRBV6-5 and TRBJ2-7; 8 bases align to TRBD2. The CDR3 length is 13 residues. V was pared by 6 bases and J by 4 bases, with 5 bases of the junction left unmatched. Germline CDR1 and CDR2: MNHEY and SVGAGI.

The V gene is TRBV18, the J gene TRBJ2-5; TRBD2 might be the D (6 bases). CDR1 is KGHSH, CDR2 LQKENI, per germline. This CDR3 spans 14 amino acids. Deletions cut 3 bases from V and 5 bases from J, with 13 bases between. The CDR3 reads CASSPGRAAETQYF. DNA of the CDR3: TGTGCCAGCTCACCCGGGAGAGCGGCGGAGACCCAGTACTTC.

V is TRBV10-3 and J is TRBJ1-1, with D unresolved. The CDR3 length is 15 residues. Germline-derived CDR1 and CDR2 are ENHRY and SYGVKD. Trimming removed 5 bases from V and 1 base from J, with 14 bases in between. DNA of the CDR3: TGTGCCATCAGTTACCGCGGGGTGGAGAACACTGAAGCTTTCTTT. Protein sequence: CAISYRGVENTEAFF.

This clonotype has at least ten counts. This chain uses TRBV29-1 with TRBJ2-5, with TRBD1 matching over 11 bases. Germline V gene sequence: CDR1 SQVTM, CDR2 ANQGSEA. V was pared by 4 bases and J by 5 bases, with 3 bases of the junction left unmatched. The CDR3 is 13 residues long. DNA for the CDR3: TGCAGCGTTGGGACAGGGGGCTGGGAGACCCAGTACTTC. Its protein product is CSVGTGGWETQYF.

The V call is TRBV11-1, the J call TRBJ1-1; D uncertain. V lost 1 base, J lost 3 bases, and 9 bases lay in between. Germline V gene lookup returns CDR1 SGHAT and CDR2 FQDESV (reference sequence). The CDR3 is made up of 14 amino acids. The CDR3 protein is CASSLENRDTEAFF. The CDR3 region has the DNA TGTGCCAGCAGCTTAGAAAACAGAGACACTGAAGCTTTCTTT.

This clonotype was seen a few times. The V gene is TRBV5-1, the J gene TRBJ1-4, with D possibly being TRBD1 (6 bases). Germline CDR1 is SGHRS and CDR2 is YFSETQ. This CDR3 region has 16 residues. V was shortened by 4 bases and J by 8 bases, with 21 bases between the two germline ends. CDR3 DNA: TGCGCCAGCAGCCAAGAACTACCCATGGACAGCGAAAAACTGTTTTTT. Its translation is CASSQELPMDSEKLFF.

As to this clonotype: A much larger clone sits a single nucleotide away, making a read error possible. V gene TRBV6-1 combines with J gene TRBJ2-7; no firm D call. The CDR3 length is 11 residues. From germline, CDR1 is MNHNS and CDR2 SASEGT. The CDR3 region is CASSEVPEQHF. As DNA, the CDR3 is TGTGCCAGCAGTGAAGTTCCAGAGCAGCACTTC.

The table lists this clonotype with many counts. The chain links TRBV7-9 to TRBJ1-2; 7 nucleotides agree with TRBD1. The germline CDR1 and CDR2 sequences are SEHNR and FQNEAQ (reference sequence). The J segment lost 4 bases and the V segment lost 2 bases, leaving 7 bases of the junction unmatched. The CDR3 runs 15 residues. The CDR3 reads CASSLRGDRLYGYTF. The DNA of the CDR3 is TGTGCCAGCAGCTTAAGGGGGGACAGACTCTATGGCTACACCTTC.

The V call is TRBV30, the J call TRBJ1-1; perhaps TRBD1 as D (6 bases). This CDR3 comprises 14 residues. The V end lost 2 bases, the J end lost 4 bases, and 14 bases lay between the germline ends. Germline assignment: CDR1 GTSNPN and CDR2 SVGIG (reference sequence). The CDR3 sequence: CAWSRASGATEAFF. The CDR3 DNA is TGTGCCTGGAGTCGGGCCTCAGGGGCCACTGAAGCTTTCTTT.

The chain is built from TRBV25-1 and TRBJ1-1, with D unclear. This CDR3 is 15 amino acids long. CDR1 and CDR2 from the germline V gene are MGHDK and SYGVNS. The V and J ends lost 5 bases and 1 base respectively, with 14 bases between them. CDR3 sequence reads: CASSRKTEGNTEAFF. The DNA for the CDR3 is TGTGCCAGCAGTAGAAAAACCGAGGGGAACACTGAAGCTTTCTTT.

This chain links TRBV12-3 or TRBV12-4 with TRBJ1-6; D gene uncertain. The V gene lost 1 base and the J gene lost 18 bases, with 16 bases spanning the gap. The CDR3 length is 13 residues. The CDR3: CASSLDLVEGPHF. In DNA form, the CDR3 reads TGTGCCAGCAGTTTAGACCTGGTCGAGGGTCCCCACTTT.

A single count supports this clonotype. The V gene is TRBV20-1, the J gene TRBJ2-2; TRBD1 agrees at 10 bases. The germline CDR1 and CDR2 sequences are DFQATT and SNEGSKA (reference sequence). Losses at the gene ends were 1 base for V and 5 bases for J; bases not matched to a gene: 7. This CDR3 is 16 amino acids long. The CDR3 DNA reads as TGCAGTGCTAGAGGACAGGGGGCGAGGGAGACCGGGGAGCTGTTTTTT. This codes for CSARGQGARETGELFF.

Comments on this clonotype: A much larger clone is a single base away; this may be a read error. V and J are TRBV6-5 and TRBJ1-2; 9 bases fit TRBD1. Losses at the gene ends were 5 bases for V and 10 bases for J; bases not matched to a gene: 8. The CDR3 consists of 13 residues. CDR1 is MNHEY, CDR2 SVGAGI, per germline. As DNA, the CDR3 is TGTGCCAGCAGTCTTAGGACAGGGGTCGTCTACACCTTC. Translating it yields CASSLRTGVVYTF.

The gene calls are TRBV6-6 and TRBJ1-3; D perhaps matches TRBD1 (5 bases). The CDR3 has 13 residues. Germline V gives CDR1 MNHNY, CDR2 SVGAGI (reference sequence). The CDR3: CASRETTGNTIYF. The CDR3 DNA sequence: TGTGCGTCCAGGGAAACGACTGGAAACACCATATATTTT.

Note on this clonotype: This may arise from a read error, as a much more abundant clone is one base away. The rearrangement links TRBV19 to TRBJ1-5; TRBD1 might be the D (5 bases). The V end lost 3 bases, the J end lost 0 bases, and 21 bases lay between the germline ends. This CDR3 spans 19 amino acids. Germline assignment: CDR1 LNHDA and CDR2 SQIVND (reference sequence). This CDR3 reads CASSMDRVYRTDSNQPQHF. The CDR3, as DNA: TGTGCCAGTAGTATGGATCGGGTCTACAGGACCGATAGCAATCAGCCCCAGCATTTT.

The chain carries TRBV20-1 and TRBJ1-2; D is unclear. Germline V lookup: CDR1 DFQATT, CDR2 SNEGSKA (reference sequence). CDR3 length: 14 residues. With 6 bases removed from V and 4 bases from J, the gap between germline ends came to 18 bases. The CDR3 nucleotides read TGCAGTGCCCCACGCTCACAAACGGCCTATGGCTACACCTTC. Translating it yields CSAPRSQTAYGYTF.

This chain joins TRBV2 and TRBJ1-2, with D perhaps matching TRBD1 (5 bases). The V gene's germline CDR1 is SNHLY and CDR2 FYNNEI. Trimming stripped 4 bases from V and 4 bases from J, with 19 bases between. The CDR3 loop spans 16 amino acids. The CDR3 DNA reads TGTGCCAGCAGTGGACCACAATCGGGGCAGGGCTATGGCTACACCTTC. Translation gives CASSGPQSGQGYGYTF.

The sample holds many counts of this clonotype. This chain uses TRBV12-3 or TRBV12-4 with TRBJ2-7; unclear D gene. Between the trimmed V and J ends, which lost 6 bases and 3 bases, there was a span of 15 bases. There are 14 residues in the CDR3. The CDR3 nucleotides read TGTGCCAGCAGCTCACAAGGGTTCCTCTACGAGCAGTACTTC. It encodes CASSSQGFLYEQYF.

This clonotype occurred a few times. The junction shows a germline mismatch at one end, possibly a read error. The rearrangement joins TRBV11-1 to TRBJ1-4; the D is unclear. The CDR3 is made up of 18 amino acids. CDR1 SGHAT and CDR2 FQDESV come from the germline V gene (reference sequence). CDR3 sequence reads: CASSPNRIGGRTNEKLFF. The CDR3 region has the DNA TGCGCCAGCAGCCCAAACAGAATTGGCGGTCGAACTAATGAAAAACTGTTTTTT.

The gene calls are TRBV27 and TRBJ2-5; D is possibly TRBD1 or TRBD2 (5 bases each). Germline CDR1 MNHEY, CDR2 SMNVEV (reference sequence). Trimming left V 6 bases short and J 5 bases short, with 13 bases between. CDR3 length: 13 amino acids. The CDR3 DNA sequence: TGTGCCAGCAGCACCGGGACGCACGAGACCCAGTACTTC. It specifies CASSTGTHETQYF.

This clonotype was counted a few times. The chain links TRBV11-2 to TRBJ2-7; 10 bases agree with TRBD2. Losses at the gene ends were 0 bases for V and 4 bases for J; bases not matched to a gene: 6. The CDR3 is 16 amino acids. Germline lookup yields CDR1 SGHAT and CDR2 FQNNGV. CDR3 in amino acids: CASSLDLIAGGYEQYF. The CDR3 nucleotides read TGTGCCAGCAGCTTAGATCTGATAGCGGGAGGATACGAGCAGTACTTC.

This clonotype was observed at least ten times. This chain joins TRBV7-8 and TRBJ2-2, with TRBD1 identical over 7 bases. The CDR3 is made up of 14 amino acids. Germline V gene lookup returns CDR1 SGHVS and CDR2 FQNEAQ. Trimming took 2 bases from V and 6 from J; bases not matched to a gene: 3. Here the CDR3 DNA reads TGTGCCAGCAGCTTAAGGGGGCAAGCCGGGGAGCTGTTTTTT. Its protein is CASSLRGQAGELFF. Combining the CDR3 with reference TRBV7-8 and TRBJ2-2 gives the whole variable domain GAGVSQSPRYKVAKRGQDVALRCDPISGHVSLFWYQQALGQGPEFLTYFQNEAQLDKSGLPSDRFFAERPEGSVSTLKIQRTQQEDSAVYLCASSLRGQAGELFFGEGSRLTVL.

This clonotype came up many times. The chain has TRBV10-3 and TRBJ2-5; D is perhaps TRBD2 (6 bases). The V and J ends lost 10 bases and 5 bases respectively, with 17 bases between them. This CDR3 has 13 residues. Per the germline V gene, CDR1 is ENHRY and CDR2 is SYGVKD. The CDR3 nucleotides are TGTGCCAGCGCCGGGGGACTGGGGGAGACCCAGTACTTC. Its translation: CASAGGLGETQYF.

Only a few counts were recorded for this clonotype. V and J are TRBV7-2 and TRBJ1-1; TRBD1 might be the D (5 bases). CDR1 and CDR2 (germline): SGHTA, FQGNSA. Trimming left V 5 bases short and J 5 bases short, with 18 bases between. The CDR3 runs 15 residues. The CDR3 DNA is TGTGCCAGCAGCCACAACAGAGGGCGGGGGACTGAAGCTTTCTTT. It is translated as CASSHNRGRGTEAFF.

This clonotype showed up many times. J is TRBJ1-1 and V is TRBV19; D gene uncertain. V was cut by 3 bases and J by 0 bases, with 8 bases left in between. This CDR3 spans 14 amino acids. Germline CDR1 is LNHDA and CDR2 is SQIVND (reference sequence). CDR3 amino acids: CASSMLGMNTEAFF. In DNA form, the CDR3 reads TGTGCCAGTAGTATGCTTGGGATGAACACTGAAGCTTTCTTT.